Described below is a single TCR beta chain sequence and its context. As to time point: pretreatment peripheral blood. Patients yielded 1 to 8 samples each, pretreatment and on-treatment. Produced via immunoSEQ multiplex PCR; TCRdb's table is partial and in-frame only. This table has about 95,000 clones, around 90% appearing once. The germline V gene has CDR1 SGHDT and CDR2 YYEEEE. This CDR3 has 15 residues. Trimming cost V 0 bases and J 5 bases; bases outside gene matches: 6. The source of the sample is a study of PD-L1 blockade in urothelial cancer. This TCR was recovered from a man aged 55-75 years with urothelial cancer. The rearrangement uses TRBV5-6 and TRBJ1-2; 8 bases align to TRBD1. The specimen comprised PBMCs, sampled around atezolizumab (anti-PD-L1) treatment. CDR3 nucleotides: TGTGCCAGCAGCTTGGGTCGGCGACAGGGGTATGGCTACACCTTC. Its protein is CASSLGRRQGYGYTF.